A single sample gave rise to the 30 T cell receptor beta chains below, sequenced in a study of early T cells in non-severe SARS-CoV-2 infection. TCRdb fed the 5' RACE reads into MiXCR, producing one record per CDR3 protein. The repertoire includes about 48,000 distinct CDR3 sequences, 6% to 8% of them detected once, and 5.8% sits in the top ten. Specimen: whole blood. Every receptor here comes from an adult who was a healthcare worker with PCR-confirmed SARS-CoV-2 infection or an uninfected control (not recorded which).

This clonotype was seen many times. The gene calls are TRBV30 and TRBJ2-3; a possible D gene is TRBD1 (5 bases). Trimming stripped 4 bases from V and 7 bases from J, with 12 bases between. Germline V gene lookup returns CDR1 GTSNPN and CDR2 SVGIG (reference sequence). This CDR3 spans 12 amino acids. Here the CDR3 reads CAWIEAGNTQYF. In DNA form, the CDR3 reads TGTGCCTGGATTGAGGCAGGGAATACGCAGTATTTT.

This clonotype was observed many times. The chain recombines TRBV28 with TRBJ2-1; D might be TRBD1 or TRBD2, each matching 5 bases. V lost 2 bases and J lost 3, with 11 bases in between. Germline CDR1 reads MDHEN; CDR2 reads SYDVKM. The CDR3 sequence is 15 residues long. The CDR3 loop reads CASSLRDALYNEQFF. The CDR3 bases are TGTGCCAGCAGTTTACGGGACGCTCTCTACAATGAGCAGTTCTTC.

This clonotype was seen ten or more times. The chain recombines TRBV18 with TRBJ2-2; D gene unclear. The CDR3 has 14 residues. The germline V and J ends were trimmed by 6 bases and 1 base, with 9 bases remaining between them. The germline V gene has CDR1 KGHSH and CDR2 LQKENI. CDR3 coding DNA: TGTGCCAGCTCGTGGACGGAGAACACCGGGGAGCTGTTTTTT. It specifies CASSWTENTGELFF. Filled out from reference TRBV18 and TRBJ2-2, the complete variable domain reads NAGVMQNPRHLVRRRGQEARLRCSPMKGHSHVYWYRQLPEEGLKFMVYLQKENIIDESGMPKERFSAEFPKEGPSILRIQQVVRGDSAAYFCASSWTENTGELFFGEGSRLTVL.

J is TRBJ2-7 and V is TRBV28; D gene ambiguous. V lost 3 bases to trimming and J lost 7 bases, with 10 bases between them. The CDR3 has 12 residues. Germline V gene data show CDR1 as MDHEN and CDR2 as SYDVKM. CDR3 nucleotide sequence: TGTGCCAGCAGTTTGGGTCGAGAGGAGCAGTACTTC. The encoded protein is CASSLGREEQYF.

A remark on this clonotype: This may stem from a read error, because a much larger clone lies one nucleotide away. This chain joins TRBV2 and TRBJ2-3, with TRBD1 matching 7 bases. With V trimmed by 3 bases and J by 5 bases, 8 bases remained unmatched. Germline V gene lookup returns CDR1 SNHLY and CDR2 FYNNEI. CDR3 size: 15 residues. CDR3 sequence (DNA): TGTGCCAGCAGTGAGCAGGGGGTGAGGGGAGATACGCAGTATTTT. It codes for CASSEQGVRGDTQYF.

About this clonotype itself: A read error may be the cause here, since a much bigger clone is one base away. The chain carries TRBV5-1 and TRBJ1-2; possibly TRBD1 for D (5 bases). The CDR3 contains 11 residues. CDR1 is SGHRS and CDR2 is YFSETQ in the germline V gene. As DNA, the CDR3 is TGCCCCAGCAGCTTGGACAATGGCTACACCTTC. Translation: CPSSLDNGYTF.

This clonotype has at least ten counts. The chain joins TRBV10-1 to TRBJ2-2; D tentatively fits TRBD1 or TRBD2 (5 bases each). With 8 bases removed from V and 4 bases from J, the gap between germline ends came to 11 bases. The germline V gene encodes CDR1 WNHNN and CDR2 SYGVQD (reference sequence). CDR3 length: 13 residues. The DNA of the CDR3 is TGCGCCAGCCAGGGACGGACCACCGGGGAGCTGTTTTTT. This encodes CASQGRTTGELFF.

This clonotype appeared a few times. The chain employs TRBV12-3 or TRBV12-4 and TRBJ1-2; perhaps TRBD1 as D (5 bases). The length of the CDR3 is 16 residues. V lost 3 bases to trimming and J lost 6 bases, with 20 bases between them. The CDR3: CASSLRGSLEVHGYTF. The CDR3 nucleotides are TGTGCCAGCAGTTTGCGGGGCTCCCTGGAGGTGCATGGCTACACCTTC.

The V call is TRBV12-3 or TRBV12-4, the J call TRBJ1-4; 8 bases are a match to TRBD1. This CDR3 comprises 15 residues. Trimming at V came to 4 bases and at J to 8 bases, leaving 9 bases not matched to a gene. CDR3 coding DNA: TGTGCCAGCAGTTCCCGACAGGGGAGAGGGGAAAAACTGTTTTTT. It is translated as CASSSRQGRGEKLFF.

The chain employs TRBV28 and TRBJ2-7; 9 bases match TRBD1. Germline trimming cut 2 bases from V and 4 bases from J; bases unmatched to any gene: 3. Germline CDR1 reads MDHEN; CDR2 reads SYDVKM. The CDR3 is made up of 14 amino acids. CDR3 amino acids: CASSLLDRGYEQYF. In nucleotides, the CDR3 is TGTGCCAGCAGTTTACTGGACAGGGGTTACGAGCAGTACTTC. The full variable domain, completed using reference TRBV28 and TRBJ2-7, is DVKVTQSSRYLVKRTGEKVFLECVQDMDHENMFWYRQDPGLGLRLIYFSYDVKMKEKGDIPEGYSVSREKKERFSLILESASTNQTSMYLCASSLLDRGYEQYFGPGTRLTVT.

The chain links TRBV4-3 to TRBJ2-1, with no clear D. V gave up 1 base and J gave up 5 bases, with 12 bases separating them. Germline V gene lookup returns CDR1 LGHNA and CDR2 YSLEER. CDR3 length: 15 residues. CDR3 coding DNA: TGCGCCAGCAGCCAAGTTTTCAGGCTAGACAATGAGCAGTTCTTC. Encoded protein: CASSQVFRLDNEQFF.

This clonotype has at least ten counts. The chain joins TRBV29-1 to TRBJ2-3, with D uncertain. This CDR3 comprises 14 residues. The V end was cut by 0 bases, the J end by 2 bases, with 9 bases between. Per germline, CDR1 SQVTM and CDR2 ANQGSEA. The CDR3 bases are TGCAGCGTTGAAGATGGGGATTACACAGATACGCAGTATTTT. It codes for CSVEDGDYTDTQYF.

About this clonotype itself: The junction shows a germline mismatch at one end, possibly a read error. The rearrangement joins TRBV6-6 to TRBJ1-4; the match to TRBD1 covers 10 bases. The CDR3 spans 14 residues. Germline loops: CDR1 MNHNY, CDR2 SVGAGI (reference sequence). The chain's CDR3 is CVSSRQGAREKLFF. DNA for the CDR3: TGTGTCAGCAGCAGACAGGGGGCTCGTGAAAAACTGTTTTTT.

This clonotype was observed at least ten times. The chain is built from TRBV4-3 and TRBJ1-5, with TRBD1 identical over 9 bases. Unmatched junction bases numbered 6, after V lost 5 bases and J lost 4 bases. Germline V gene sequence: CDR1 LGHNA, CDR2 YSLEER. The CDR3 is 15 amino acids. This CDR3 reads CASSTTGTGNQPQHF. In DNA, the CDR3 is TGCGCCAGCAGCACAACCGGGACAGGGAATCAGCCCCAGCATTTT.

This clonotype was counted at least ten times. The CDR3 sequence is CAWSGKGGLYNEQFF. In DNA form, the CDR3 reads TGTGCCTGGAGTGGGAAAGGGGGCCTCTACAATGAGCAGTTCTTC. The V gene is TRBV30, the J gene TRBJ2-1, with 7 bases lining up with TRBD1. The V gene's germline CDR1 is GTSNPN and CDR2 SVGIG (reference sequence). V trimming: 1 base; J trimming: 3 bases; junction bases outside the gene matches: 6. CDR3 length: 15 residues.

This clonotype has just a few counts. The rearrangement links TRBV4-2 to TRBJ2-3; TRBD2 matches at 9 bases. Germline V gene sequence: CDR1 LGHNA, CDR2 YNFKEQ. The CDR3 totals 17 residues. Trimming took 0 bases from V and 4 from J; bases not matched to a gene: 8. CDR3 bases: TGTGCCAGCAGCCAAGATCTTGGAGTAGCGGGGGCAGATACGCAGTATTTT. It translates to CASSQDLGVAGADTQYF.

This clonotype has a handful of counts. This chain connects TRBV18 to TRBJ2-7; D is unclear. With 3 bases removed from V and 4 bases from J, the gap between germline ends came to 13 bases. The CDR3 spans 14 residues. Germline CDR1 is KGHSH and CDR2 is LQKENI. CDR3 DNA sequence: TGTGCCAGCTCACCGGTCTTACAGAATTACGAGCAGTACTTC. Protein: CASSPVLQNYEQYF.

The chain links TRBV29-1 to TRBJ1-1; no definite D call. Germline CDR1 reads SQVTM; CDR2 reads ANQGSEA. This CDR3 is 13 amino acids long. The ends were cut back, 1 base at V and 1 base at J, with 7 bases in the middle. CDR3 DNA: TGCAGCGTTGAAGGCAGGCCGAACACTGAAGCTTTCTTT. Residues: CSVEGRPNTEAFF.

This clonotype has only a few counts. The chain couples TRBV12-3 or TRBV12-4 to TRBJ1-5; 8 nucleotides line up with TRBD1. The V gene end was trimmed by 5 bases and the J gene end by 6 bases; junction bases not matched to a gene: 6. The CDR3 sequence is 14 residues long. The CDR3: CASSPRTGFQPQHF. In DNA, the CDR3 is TGTGCCAGCAGTCCAAGGACAGGGTTTCAGCCCCAGCATTTT.

This clonotype was counted ten times or more. This chain links TRBV29-1 with TRBJ1-1; the D is unclear. The CDR3 extends over 10 amino acids. Germline CDR1 and CDR2: SQVTM and ANQGSEA. The CDR3 region has the DNA TGCGCAGAGGAGAACACTGAAGCTTTCTTT. It codes for CAEENTEAFF.

The chain has TRBV7-2 and TRBJ2-7, with D possibly TRBD1 on 7 matching bases. V was trimmed by 7 bases and J by 3 bases, leaving 16 bases between them. CDR1 is SGHTA, CDR2 FQGNSA, per germline. The CDR3 is 14 residues long. CDR3 sequence (DNA): TGTGCCAGCACTGTGGAGGGGGCCTACTACGAGCAGTACTTC. As protein: CASTVEGAYYEQYF.

The rearrangement links TRBV19 to TRBJ2-4; 8 bases are shared with TRBD2. From germline, CDR1 is LNHDA and CDR2 SQIVND (reference sequence). This CDR3 is 17 amino acids long. J gave up 2 bases and V 4 bases, and 10 bases lay outside the gene matches. The CDR3 protein is CASSRTGGGPSKNIQYF. CDR3 bases: TGTGCCAGTAGTAGGACCGGGGGGGGCCCGTCCAAAAACATTCAGTACTTC.

The rearrangement joins TRBV20-1 to TRBJ2-7, with 8 bases identical to TRBD2. The germline gives CDR1 DFQATT, CDR2 SNEGSKA (reference sequence). CDR3 length: 15 amino acids. V dropped 6 bases and J dropped 5; count of bases not matched to a gene: 15. CDR3 sequence (DNA): TGCAGTGCCCCCGCAGCGGGGGCCTACGGGGACGAGCAGTACTTC. This sequence encodes CSAPAAGAYGDEQYF.

Only a few counts were recorded for this clonotype. The chain has TRBV4-3 and TRBJ2-7; D remains ambiguous. The length of the CDR3 is 14 residues. Germline lookup yields CDR1 LGHNA and CDR2 YSLEER. Deletions cut 0 bases from V and 0 bases from J, with 6 bases between. CDR3 amino acids: CASSQDVSSYEQYF. CDR3 nucleotides: TGCGCCAGCAGCCAAGATGTTAGCTCCTACGAGCAGTACTTC.

This clonotype was seen a few times. V is TRBV11-2 and J is TRBJ2-5; D is perhaps TRBD1 (5 bases). Germline lookup yields CDR1 SGHAT and CDR2 FQNNGV. V was clipped by 5 bases and J by 9 bases, with 13 bases between them. The CDR3 loop spans 12 amino acids. CDR3 amino acids: CASSTPPGPQYF. For the CDR3, the DNA is TGTGCCAGCAGCACACCCCCAGGGCCCCAGTACTTC.

This clonotype has at least ten counts. This chain connects TRBV3-1 to TRBJ1-5; no definite D call. This CDR3 has 15 amino acids. Deletions cut 1 base from V and 0 bases from J, with 7 bases between. Germline V gene data show CDR1 as LGHDT and CDR2 as YNNKEL (reference sequence). CDR3 region: CASSQGQYSNQPQHF. The CDR3 nucleotides read TGTGCCAGCAGCCAAGGTCAGTATAGCAATCAGCCCCAGCATTTT.

This chain links TRBV11-2 with TRBJ2-5, with 12 bases lining up with TRBD2. CDR1 SGHAT and CDR2 FQNNGV come from the germline V gene. CDR3 length: 16 amino acids. J lost 1 base, V lost 4 bases, and 4 bases had no gene match. The CDR3 coding sequence is TGTGCCAGCAGCTCGATGGGACTAGCGGGCCAAGAGACCCAGTACTTC. This translates into CASSSMGLAGQETQYF. Full variable domain (outside the CDR3, taken from reference TRBV11-2 and TRBJ2-5): EAGVAQSPRYKIIEKRQSVAFWCNPISGHATLYWYQQILGQGPKLLIQFQNNGVVDDSQLPKDRFSAERLKGVDSTLKIQPAKLEDSAVYLCASSSMGLAGQETQYFGPGTRLLVL.

This clonotype was seen repeatedly, ten times or more. The V call is TRBV12-3 or TRBV12-4, the J call TRBJ1-1, with 7 bases fitting TRBD1. The CDR3 is 13 residues long. The junction had 9 bases not matched to a gene; V was cut back by 5 bases and J by 9 bases. CDR3 protein: CASSIPGQRKAFF. For the CDR3, the DNA is TGTGCCAGCAGTATCCCGGGACAGCGTAAAGCTTTCTTT.

Ten or more counts support this clonotype. The CDR3 bases are TGTGCCAGCAGCTTGGGGGCTTGGAACACTGAAGCTTTCTTT. Protein product: CASSLGAWNTEAFF. The chain recombines TRBV7-6 with TRBJ1-1; D perhaps matches TRBD1 (6 bases). The length of the CDR3 is 14 residues. With 3 bases removed from V and 1 base from J, the gap between germline ends came to 9 bases. Germline CDR1 reads SGHVS; CDR2 reads FNYEAQ. The variable domain in full, completed from reference TRBV7-6 and TRBJ1-1, reads GAGVSQSPRYKVTKRGQDVALRCDPISGHVSLYWYRQALGQGPEFLTYFNYEAQQDKSGLPNDRFSAERPEGSISTLTIQRTEQRDSAMYRCASSLGAWNTEAFFGQGTRLTVV.

This clonotype was recorded many times. The CDR3 coding sequence is TGTGCCAGCAGTTTATCACCCGGTTATGAAGCTTTCTTT. It encodes CASSLSPGYEAFF. The J gene is TRBJ1-1, the V gene TRBV27, with D unresolved. The V gene lost 0 bases and the J gene lost 7 bases, with 9 bases spanning the gap. Per the germline V gene, CDR1 is MNHEY and CDR2 is SMNVEV (reference sequence). The CDR3 has 13 residues.